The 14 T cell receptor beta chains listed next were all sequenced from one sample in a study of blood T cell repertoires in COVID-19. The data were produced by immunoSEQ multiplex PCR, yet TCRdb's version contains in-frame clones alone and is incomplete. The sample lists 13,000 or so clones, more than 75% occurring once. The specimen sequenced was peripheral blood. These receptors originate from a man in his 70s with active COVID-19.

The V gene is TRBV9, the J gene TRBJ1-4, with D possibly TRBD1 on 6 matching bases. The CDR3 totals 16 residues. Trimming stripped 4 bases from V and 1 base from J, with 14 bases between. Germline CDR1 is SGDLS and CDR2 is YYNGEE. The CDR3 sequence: CASSRQESQTNEKLFF. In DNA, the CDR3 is TGTGCCAGCAGCAGACAGGAGTCGCAAACTAATGAAAAACTGTTTTTT.

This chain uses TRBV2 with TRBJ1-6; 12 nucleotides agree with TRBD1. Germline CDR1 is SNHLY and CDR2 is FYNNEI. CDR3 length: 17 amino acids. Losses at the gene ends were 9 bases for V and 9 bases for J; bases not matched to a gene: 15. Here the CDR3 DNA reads TGTGCCAGGGGACAGGGGGCATCGGGTATGGGCGTTTCACCCCTCCACTTT. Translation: CARGQGASGMGVSPLHF.

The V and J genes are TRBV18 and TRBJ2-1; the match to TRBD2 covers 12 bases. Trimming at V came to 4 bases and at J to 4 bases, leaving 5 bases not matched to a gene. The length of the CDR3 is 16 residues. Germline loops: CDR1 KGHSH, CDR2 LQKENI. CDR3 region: CASSRAGTSGYNEQFF. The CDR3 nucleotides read TGTGCCAGCTCACGAGCCGGGACTAGCGGGTACAATGAGCAGTTCTTC.

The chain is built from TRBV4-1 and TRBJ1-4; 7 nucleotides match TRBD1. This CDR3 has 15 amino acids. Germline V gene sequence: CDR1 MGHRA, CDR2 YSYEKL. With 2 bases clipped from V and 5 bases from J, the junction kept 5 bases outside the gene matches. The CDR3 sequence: CASSQTGALNEKLFF. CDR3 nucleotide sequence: TGCGCCAGCAGCCAAACAGGGGCACTCAATGAAAAACTGTTTTTT.

The CDR3 sequence: CASSYSGLYNEQFF. The CDR3 coding sequence is TGTGCCAGCAGCTATTCAGGCCTCTACAATGAGCAGTTCTTC. V and J are TRBV6-2 or TRBV6-3 and TRBJ2-1; D unclear. Trimming took off 6 bases at V and 3 bases at J, with 12 bases between the two ends. Germline V gene sequence: CDR1 MNHEY, CDR2 SVGEGT. The CDR3 runs to 14 residues.

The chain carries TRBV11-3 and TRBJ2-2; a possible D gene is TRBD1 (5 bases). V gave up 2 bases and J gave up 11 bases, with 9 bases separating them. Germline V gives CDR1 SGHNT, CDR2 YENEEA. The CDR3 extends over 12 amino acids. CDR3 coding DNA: TGTGCCAGCAGCTTAAGGCAGGGAGAGCTGTTTTTT. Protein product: CASSLRQGELFF.

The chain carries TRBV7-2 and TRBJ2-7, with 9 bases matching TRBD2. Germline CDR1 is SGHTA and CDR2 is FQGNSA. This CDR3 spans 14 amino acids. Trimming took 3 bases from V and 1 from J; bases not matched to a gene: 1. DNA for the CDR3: TGTGCCAGCAGCTTTACTAGCGGGTCCTACGAGCAGTACTTC. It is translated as CASSFTSGSYEQYF.

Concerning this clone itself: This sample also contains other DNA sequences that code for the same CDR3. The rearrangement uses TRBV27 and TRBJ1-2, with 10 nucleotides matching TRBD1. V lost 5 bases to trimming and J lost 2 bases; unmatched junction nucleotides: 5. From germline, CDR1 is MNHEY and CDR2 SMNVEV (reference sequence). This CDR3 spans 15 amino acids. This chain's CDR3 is CASSPRTGGNYGYTF. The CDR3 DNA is TGTGCCAGCAGTCCCCGGACAGGGGGGAACTATGGCTACACCTTC.

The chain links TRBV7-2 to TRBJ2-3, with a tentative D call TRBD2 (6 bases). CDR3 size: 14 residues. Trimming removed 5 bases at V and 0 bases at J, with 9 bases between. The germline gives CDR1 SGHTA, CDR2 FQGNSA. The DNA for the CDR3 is TGTGCCAGCAGCCCGGGACTTAGCACAGATACGCAGTATTTT. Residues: CASSPGLSTDTQYF.

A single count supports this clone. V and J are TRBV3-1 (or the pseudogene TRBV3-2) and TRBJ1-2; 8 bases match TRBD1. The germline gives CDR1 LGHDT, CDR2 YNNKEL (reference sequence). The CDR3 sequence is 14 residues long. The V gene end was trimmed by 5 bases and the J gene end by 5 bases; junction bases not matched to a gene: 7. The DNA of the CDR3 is TGTGCCAGCAGCGTTAAGACAGGGGAGTATGGCTACACCTTC. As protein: CASSVKTGEYGYTF.

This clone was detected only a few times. The CDR3 loop is CASSLTPPGVGSPLHF. Here the CDR3 DNA reads TGCGCCAGCAGCTTGACGCCGCCCGGGGTTGGTTCACCCCTCCACTTT. The rearrangement joins TRBV5-1 to TRBJ1-6; D unclear. The germline V gene encodes CDR1 SGHRS and CDR2 YFSETQ. V was clipped by 1 base and J by 9 bases, with 17 bases between them. The CDR3 totals 16 residues.

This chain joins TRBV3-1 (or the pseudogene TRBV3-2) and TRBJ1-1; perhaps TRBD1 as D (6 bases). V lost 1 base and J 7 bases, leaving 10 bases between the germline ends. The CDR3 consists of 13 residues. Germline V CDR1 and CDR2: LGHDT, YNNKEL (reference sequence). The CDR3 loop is CASSQVLTGEAFF. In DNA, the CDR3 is TGTGCCAGCAGCCAAGTTCTGACAGGTGAAGCTTTCTTT.

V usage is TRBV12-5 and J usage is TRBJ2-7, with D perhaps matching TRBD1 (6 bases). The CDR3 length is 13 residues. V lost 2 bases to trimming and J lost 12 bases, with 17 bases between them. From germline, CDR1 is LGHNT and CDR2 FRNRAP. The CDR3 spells CASGLRPDSPPYF. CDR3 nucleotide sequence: TGTGCTAGTGGTTTGAGGCCGGACAGTCCCCCGTACTTC.

The CDR3 coding sequence is TGCAGCGCCGCGGGGGGATACTCCTACGAGCAGTACTTC. It encodes CSAAGGYSYEQYF. The V call is TRBV29-1, the J call TRBJ2-7, with TRBD2 matching over 8 bases. The V and J ends lost 7 bases and 0 bases, in that order; junction bases with no gene match: 5. Looked up from germline, CDR1 is SQVTM and CDR2 is ANQGSEA. The CDR3 runs to 13 residues.